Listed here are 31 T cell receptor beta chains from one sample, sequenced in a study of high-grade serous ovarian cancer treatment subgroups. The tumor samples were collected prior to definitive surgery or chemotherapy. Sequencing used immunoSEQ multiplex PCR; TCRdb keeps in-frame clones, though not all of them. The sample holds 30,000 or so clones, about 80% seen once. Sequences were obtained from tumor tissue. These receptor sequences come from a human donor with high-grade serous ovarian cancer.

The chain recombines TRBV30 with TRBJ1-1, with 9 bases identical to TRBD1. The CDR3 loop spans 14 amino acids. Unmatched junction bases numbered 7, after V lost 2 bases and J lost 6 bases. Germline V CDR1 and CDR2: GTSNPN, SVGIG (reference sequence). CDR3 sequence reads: CAWSSGTGRAEAFF. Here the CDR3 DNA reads TGTGCCTGGAGTTCCGGGACAGGGCGCGCTGAAGCTTTCTTT.

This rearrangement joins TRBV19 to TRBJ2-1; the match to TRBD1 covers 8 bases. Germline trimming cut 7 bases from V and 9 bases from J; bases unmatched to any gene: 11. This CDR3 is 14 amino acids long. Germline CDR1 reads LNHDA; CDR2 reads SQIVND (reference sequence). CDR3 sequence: CASIGTGVRGEQFF. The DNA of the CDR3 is TGTGCCAGTATCGGGACAGGAGTGCGAGGTGAGCAGTTCTTC.

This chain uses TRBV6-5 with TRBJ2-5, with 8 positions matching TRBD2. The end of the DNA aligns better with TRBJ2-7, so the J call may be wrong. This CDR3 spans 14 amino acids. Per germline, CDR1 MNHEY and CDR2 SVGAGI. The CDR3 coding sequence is TGTGCCAGCAGTTACGGCGGGGGGCACCGCGAGCAGTACTTC. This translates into CASSYGGGHREQYF.

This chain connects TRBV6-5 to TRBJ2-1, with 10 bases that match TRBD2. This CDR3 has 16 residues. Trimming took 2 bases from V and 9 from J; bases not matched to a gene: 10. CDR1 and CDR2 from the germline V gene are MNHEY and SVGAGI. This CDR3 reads CASSYTLAGRAREQFF. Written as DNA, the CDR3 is TGTGCCAGCAGTTACACACTAGCGGGGCGGGCCCGTGAGCAGTTCTTC.

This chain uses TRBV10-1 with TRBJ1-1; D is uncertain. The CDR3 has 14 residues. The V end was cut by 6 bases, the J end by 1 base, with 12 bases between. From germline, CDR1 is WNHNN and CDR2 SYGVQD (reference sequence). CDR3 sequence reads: CASRTRIGNTEAFF. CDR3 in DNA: TGCGCCAGCAGGACGCGAATAGGGAACACTGAAGCTTTCTTT.

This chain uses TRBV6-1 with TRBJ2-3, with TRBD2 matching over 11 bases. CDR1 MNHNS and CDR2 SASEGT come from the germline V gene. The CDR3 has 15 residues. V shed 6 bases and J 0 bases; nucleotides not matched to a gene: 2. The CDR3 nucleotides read TGTGCCAGCAGCCGGACTAGCGGGAGCACAGATACGCAGTATTTT. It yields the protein CASSRTSGSTDTQYF.

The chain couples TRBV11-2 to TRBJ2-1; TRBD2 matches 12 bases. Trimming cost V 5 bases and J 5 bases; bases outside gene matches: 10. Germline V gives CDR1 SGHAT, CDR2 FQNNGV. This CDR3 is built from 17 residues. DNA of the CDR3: TGTGCCAGCAGCGACGCCCCGGGACTAGCGGGTAACAATGAGCAGTTCTTC. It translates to CASSDAPGLAGNNEQFF.

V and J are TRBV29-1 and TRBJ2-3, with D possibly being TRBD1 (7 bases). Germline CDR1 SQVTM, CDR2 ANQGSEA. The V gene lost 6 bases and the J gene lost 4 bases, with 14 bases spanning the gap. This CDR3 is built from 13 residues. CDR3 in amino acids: CSVNRGGADTQYF. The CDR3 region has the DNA TGCAGCGTAAACAGGGGAGGCGCAGATACGCAGTATTTT.

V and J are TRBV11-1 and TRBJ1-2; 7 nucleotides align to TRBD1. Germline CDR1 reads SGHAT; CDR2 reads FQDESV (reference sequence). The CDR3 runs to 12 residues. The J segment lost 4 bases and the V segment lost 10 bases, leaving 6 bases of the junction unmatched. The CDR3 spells CATRTGGYGYTF. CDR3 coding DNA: TGTGCCACCCGGACAGGAGGCTATGGCTACACCTTC.

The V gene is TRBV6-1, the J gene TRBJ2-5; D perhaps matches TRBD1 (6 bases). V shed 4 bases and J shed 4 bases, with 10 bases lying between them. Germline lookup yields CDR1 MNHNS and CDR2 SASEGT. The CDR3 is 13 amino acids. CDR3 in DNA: TGTGCCAGCAGTGGTCAAGGGGGAGAGACCCAGTACTTC. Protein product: CASSGQGGETQYF.

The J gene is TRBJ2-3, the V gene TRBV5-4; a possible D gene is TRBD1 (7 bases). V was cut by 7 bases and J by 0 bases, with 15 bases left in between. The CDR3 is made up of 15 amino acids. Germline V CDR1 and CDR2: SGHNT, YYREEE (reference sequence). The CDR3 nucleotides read TGTGCCAGCCGGCAGGGGGGTCTGAGCACAGATACGCAGTATTTT. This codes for CASRQGGLSTDTQYF.

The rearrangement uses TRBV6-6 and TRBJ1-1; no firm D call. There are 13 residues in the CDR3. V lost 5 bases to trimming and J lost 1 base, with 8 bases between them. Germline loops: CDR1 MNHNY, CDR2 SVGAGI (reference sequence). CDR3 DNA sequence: TGTGCCAGCAGTGATGGCCAGAACACTGAAGCTTTCTTT. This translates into CASSDGQNTEAFF.

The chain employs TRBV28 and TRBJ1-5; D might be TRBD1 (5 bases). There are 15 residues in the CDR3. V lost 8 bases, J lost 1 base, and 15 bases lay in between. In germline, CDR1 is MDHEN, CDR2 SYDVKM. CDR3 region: CASSTRAGSNQPQHF. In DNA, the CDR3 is TGTGCCAGCTCTACGAGGGCAGGGAGCAATCAGCCCCAGCATTTT.

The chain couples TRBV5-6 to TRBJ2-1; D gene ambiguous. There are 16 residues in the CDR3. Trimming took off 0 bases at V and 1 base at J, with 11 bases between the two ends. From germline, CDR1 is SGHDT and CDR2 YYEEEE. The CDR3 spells CASSLVLGSSYNEQFF. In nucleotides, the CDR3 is TGTGCCAGCAGCTTGGTCCTGGGCAGTTCCTACAATGAGCAGTTCTTC.

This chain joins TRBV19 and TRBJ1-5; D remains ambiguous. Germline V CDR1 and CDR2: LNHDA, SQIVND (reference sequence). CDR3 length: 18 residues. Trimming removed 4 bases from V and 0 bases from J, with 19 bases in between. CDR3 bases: TGTGCCAGTAGTAACTTTAGGTTGGGGAGGAATAGCAATCAGCCCCAGCATTTT. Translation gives CASSNFRLGRNSNQPQHF.

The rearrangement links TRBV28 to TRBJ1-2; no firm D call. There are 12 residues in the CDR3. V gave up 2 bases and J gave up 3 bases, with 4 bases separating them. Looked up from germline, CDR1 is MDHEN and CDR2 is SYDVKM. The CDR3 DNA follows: TGTGCCAGCAGTTTAAGACACTATGGCTACACCTTC. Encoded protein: CASSLRHYGYTF.

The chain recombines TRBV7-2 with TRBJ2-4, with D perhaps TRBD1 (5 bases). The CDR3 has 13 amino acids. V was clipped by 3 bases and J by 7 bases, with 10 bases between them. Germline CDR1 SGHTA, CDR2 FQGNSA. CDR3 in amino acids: CASSLGRVNIQYF. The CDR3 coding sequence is TGTGCCAGCAGCTTGGGCAGGGTCAACATTCAGTACTTC.

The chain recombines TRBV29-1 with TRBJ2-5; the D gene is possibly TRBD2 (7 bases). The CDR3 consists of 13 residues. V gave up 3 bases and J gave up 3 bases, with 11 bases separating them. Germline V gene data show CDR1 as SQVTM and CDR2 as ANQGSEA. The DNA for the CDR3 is TGCAGCGTTGACAGGGGAGGGGAAGAGACCCAGTACTTC. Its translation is CSVDRGGEETQYF.

The CDR3 DNA sequence: TGTGCCACCCAGATCTCTGGGGCCAACGTCCTGACTTTC. Residues: CATQISGANVLTF. The chain employs TRBV2 and TRBJ2-6; D is undetermined. V dropped 10 bases and J dropped 0 bases, with 7 bases sitting between them. Germline values: CDR1 SNHLY, CDR2 FYNNEI. The CDR3 extends over 13 amino acids.

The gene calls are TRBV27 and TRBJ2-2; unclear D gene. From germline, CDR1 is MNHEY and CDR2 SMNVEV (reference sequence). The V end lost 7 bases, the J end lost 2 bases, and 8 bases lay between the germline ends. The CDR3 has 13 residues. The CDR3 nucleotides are TGTGCCAGCATACAGACTAACACCGGGGAGCTGTTTTTT. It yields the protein CASIQTNTGELFF.

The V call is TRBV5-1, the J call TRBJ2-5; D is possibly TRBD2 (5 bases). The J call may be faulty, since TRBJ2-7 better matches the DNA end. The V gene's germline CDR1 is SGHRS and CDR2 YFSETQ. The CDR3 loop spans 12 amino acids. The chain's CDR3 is CASSPLAGEQYF. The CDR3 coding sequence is TGCGCCAGCAGTCCTTTGGCGGGCGAGCAGTACTTC.

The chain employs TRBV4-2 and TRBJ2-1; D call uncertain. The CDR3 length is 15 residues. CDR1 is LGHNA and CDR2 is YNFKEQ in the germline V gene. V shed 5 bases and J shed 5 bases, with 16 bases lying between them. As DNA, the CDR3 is TGTGCCAGCAGCAGCCAAGGTCACAAGGACAATGAGCAGTTCTTC. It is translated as CASSSQGHKDNEQFF.

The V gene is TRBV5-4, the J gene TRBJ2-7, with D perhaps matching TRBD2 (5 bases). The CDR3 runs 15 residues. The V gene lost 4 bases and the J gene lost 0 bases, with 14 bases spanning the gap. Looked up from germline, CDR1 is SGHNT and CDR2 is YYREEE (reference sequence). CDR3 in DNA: TGTGCCAGCAGCCCCGGACTCCGCTCCTCCTACGAGCAGTACTTC. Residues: CASSPGLRSSYEQYF. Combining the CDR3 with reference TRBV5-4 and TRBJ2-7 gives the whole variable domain ETGVTQSPTHLIKTRGQQVTLRCSSQSGHNTVSWYQQALGQGPQFIFQYYREEENGRGNFPPRFSGLQFPNYSSELNVNALELDDSALYLCASSPGLRSSYEQYFGPGTRLTVT.

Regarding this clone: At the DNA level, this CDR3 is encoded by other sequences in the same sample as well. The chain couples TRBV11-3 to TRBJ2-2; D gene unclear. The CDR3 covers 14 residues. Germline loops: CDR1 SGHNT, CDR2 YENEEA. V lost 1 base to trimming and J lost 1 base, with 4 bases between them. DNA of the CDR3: TGTGCCAGCAGCTTAGGGGGGAACACCGGGGAGCTGTTTTTT. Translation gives CASSLGGNTGELFF. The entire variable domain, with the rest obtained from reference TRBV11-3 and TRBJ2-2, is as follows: EAGVVQSPRYKIIEKKQPVAFWCNPISGHNTLYWYLQNLGQGPELLIRYENEEAVDDSQLPKDRFSAERLKGVDSTLKIQPAELGDSAVYLCASSLGGNTGELFFGEGSRLTVL.

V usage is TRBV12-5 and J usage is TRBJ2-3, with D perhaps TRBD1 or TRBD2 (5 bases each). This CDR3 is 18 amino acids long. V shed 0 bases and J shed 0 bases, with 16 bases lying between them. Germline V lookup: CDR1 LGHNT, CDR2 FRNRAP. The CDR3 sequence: CASGLVRDGKTSTDTQYF. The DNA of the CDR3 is TGTGCTAGTGGTTTGGTCCGGGACGGAAAAACTAGCACAGATACGCAGTATTTT.

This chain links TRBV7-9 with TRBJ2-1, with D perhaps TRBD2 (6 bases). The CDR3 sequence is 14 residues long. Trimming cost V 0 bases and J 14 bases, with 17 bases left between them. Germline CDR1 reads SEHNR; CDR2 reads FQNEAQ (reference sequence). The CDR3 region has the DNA TGTGCCAGCAGCTTAGCGAATTTGGCGGGACGGGAGTTCTTC. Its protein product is CASSLANLAGREFF.

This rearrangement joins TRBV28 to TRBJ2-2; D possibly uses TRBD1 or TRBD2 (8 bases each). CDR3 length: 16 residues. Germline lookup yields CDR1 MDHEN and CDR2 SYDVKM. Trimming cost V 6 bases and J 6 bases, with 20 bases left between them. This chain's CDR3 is CASRPRQGTRAGELFF. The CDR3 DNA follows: TGTGCCAGCAGACCTCGACAGGGGACTAGGGCCGGGGAGCTGTTTTTT.

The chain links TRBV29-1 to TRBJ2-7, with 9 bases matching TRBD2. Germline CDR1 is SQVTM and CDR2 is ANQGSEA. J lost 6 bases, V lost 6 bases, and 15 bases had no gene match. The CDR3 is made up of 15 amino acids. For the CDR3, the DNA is TGCAGCGTCGGCCTTAGGGGGCGGGAGGGCCGCGAGCAGTACTTC. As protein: CSVGLRGREGREQYF.

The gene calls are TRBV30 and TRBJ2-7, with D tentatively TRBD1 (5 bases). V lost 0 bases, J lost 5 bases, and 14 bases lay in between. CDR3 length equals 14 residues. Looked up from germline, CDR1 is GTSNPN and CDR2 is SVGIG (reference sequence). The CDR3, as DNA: TGTGCCTGGAGTGTCGACAGTGGTTCCCACGAGCAGTACTTC. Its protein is CAWSVDSGSHEQYF.

CDR3 in DNA: TGTGCCAGCAGTTCCCTGGGCAGCGGTAATGAAAAACTGTTTTTT. Translating it yields CASSSLGSGNEKLFF. The chain is built from TRBV27 and TRBJ1-4; D unclear. Germline V gene data show CDR1 as MNHEY and CDR2 as SMNVEV (reference sequence). The V gene lost 4 bases and the J gene lost 4 bases, with 13 bases spanning the gap. The CDR3 extends over 15 amino acids.

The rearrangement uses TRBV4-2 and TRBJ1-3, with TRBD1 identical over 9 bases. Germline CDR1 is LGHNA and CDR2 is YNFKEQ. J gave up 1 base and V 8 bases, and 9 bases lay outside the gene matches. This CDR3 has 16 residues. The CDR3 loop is CASGLQTGGSGNTIYF. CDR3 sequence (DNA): TGTGCCAGCGGACTGCAGACAGGGGGATCTGGAAACACCATATATTTT.